This passage covers 7 T cell receptor beta chains from one sample sequenced in a study of shared clonotypes between healthy human individuals. TCRdb's copy holds only in-frame clones and misses some; the assay was immunoSEQ multiplex PCR. Of approximately 1.4 million clones detected, about 98% appear once; the ten largest clones hold 0.45%. The sample taken for sequencing was naive CD4+ T cells sorted from blood. Subset described: CD45RA+ positively selected. The receptors come from a man aged 30-40 years in good health.

The rearrangement links TRBV4-3 to TRBJ2-7, with 7 bases fitting TRBD2. The V gene's germline CDR1 is LGHNA and CDR2 YSLEER. Trimming at V came to 0 bases and at J to 0 bases, leaving 23 bases not matched to a gene. The CDR3 contains 22 residues. The CDR3 reads CASSQEARGSGTTSSPSYEQYF. The CDR3 DNA reads as TGCGCCAGCAGCCAAGAAGCCCGTGGGTCAGGGACTACCTCATCTCCCTCCTACGAGCAGTACTTC.

This clone has a single count. The V call is TRBV5-6, the J call TRBJ2-7; the D gene is possibly TRBD1 (7 bases). V lost 3 bases, J lost 3 bases, and 13 bases lay in between. The germline V gene has CDR1 SGHDT and CDR2 YYEEEE. CDR3 length: 14 amino acids. As DNA, the CDR3 is TGTGCCAGCAGCTGGGGGGACAGATACTACGAGCAGTACTTC. Translated, it gives CASSWGDRYYEQYF.

The CDR3 is CSVVGRAPTEAFF. The CDR3 DNA follows: TGCAGCGTTGTGGGACGGGCCCCGACTGAAGCTTTCTTT. The V call is TRBV29-1, the J call TRBJ1-1, with D maybe TRBD1 (5 bases). The ends were cut back, 4 bases at V and 5 bases at J, with 14 bases in the middle. The germline V gene encodes CDR1 SQVTM and CDR2 ANQGSEA. The CDR3 contains 13 residues.

This chain uses TRBV25-1 with TRBJ2-1; D is uncertain. V was clipped by 1 base and J by 2 bases, with 12 bases between them. CDR3 length: 16 amino acids. Per germline, CDR1 MGHDK and CDR2 SYGVNS. CDR3 nucleotides: TGTGCCAGCAGTGAATCGCGGCATTTGGCCTACAATGAGCAGTTCTTC. Its protein is CASSESRHLAYNEQFF.

The genes are TRBV2 and TRBJ2-7; 12 bases match TRBD1. Germline CDR1 and CDR2: SNHLY and FYNNEI. The CDR3 runs 15 residues. The V gene end was trimmed by 2 bases and the J gene end by 6 bases; junction bases not matched to a gene: 5. The CDR3 sequence is CASSERGTGGSEQYF. The DNA of the CDR3 is TGTGCCAGCAGTGAACGCGGGACAGGGGGCTCCGAGCAGTACTTC.

The V gene is TRBV20-1, the J gene TRBJ2-3; weak D call: TRBD1 (6 bases). The CDR3 totals 11 residues. CDR1 is DFQATT and CDR2 is SNEGSKA in the germline V gene (reference sequence). This CDR3 is CTQPRGDTQYF. The CDR3 bases are TGCACGCAACCCAGGGGAGATACGCAGTATTTT.

The rearrangement uses TRBV6-1 and TRBJ2-1, with 7 positions matching TRBD1. Per the germline V gene, CDR1 is MNHNS and CDR2 is SASEGT. With V trimmed by 6 bases and J by 8 bases, 7 bases remained unmatched. The CDR3 length is 13 residues. The CDR3 reads CASRAGGWDEQFF. In DNA form, the CDR3 reads TGTGCCAGCAGGGCAGGGGGTTGGGATGAGCAGTTCTTC.